This T cell receptor beta chain was identified during a study of cytomegalovirus exposure and HLA in healthy donors. Study-wide results and caveats: An analysis done earlier found most TCR beta V segments productive about 90% or about 30% of the time. A link between a missense DCLRE1C variant and TCR beta V- and J-gene trimming emerged from a later analysis. A later analysis found that most CMV-associated TCR beta chains appeared HLA-restricted. The classifier was said to identify cytomegalovirus status with high specificity and sensitivity.

Germline V gene data show CDR1 as MNHEY and CDR2 as SVGAGI. V was shortened by 0 bases and J by 2 bases, with 5 bases between the two germline ends. This CDR3 contains 13 residues. Turning to this clone: Its specificity is not known. The sample has other DNA sequences that encode this CDR3 too.

PCR primers comprised 60 Vbeta and 13 Jbeta primers. Sequencing used immunoSEQ multiplex PCR; TCRdb keeps in-frame clones, though not all of them. The sample includes about 94,000 clones, roughly 86% of them seen just once. This clonotype originated in a human donor in good health. Sample: PBMCs. The chain combines TRBV6-5 with TRBJ2-7; D is ambiguous. The CDR3 DNA reads TGTGCCAGCAGTTACTCCGGAGCCTACGAGCAGTACTTC. Protein sequence: CASSYSGAYEQYF.